The TCR beta chain under discussion was sequenced for a study of shared clonotypes between healthy human individuals. General study points: Represented diversity (both genetic and exposure-history) was limited by the small number of donors. Non-shared clonotypes displayed generation probabilities falling below those of clonotypes present in all four donors. Sequencing depth was a factor that was expected to affect clonotype sharing among donors. Sorted-subset sequencing was shown by rarefaction to be incomplete despite large depth.

On this clone itself: Its antigen is as yet unknown.

Naive CD8 cells, CD45RO-negative and positively selected for CCR7, excluded terminally differentiated effector memory CD45RA+ cells. Clones were sequenced by immunoSEQ multiplex PCR, and TCRdb holds only the in-frame ones, with some missing. This sample has some 2.1 million clones, with just under 95% found just once. The germline CDR1 and CDR2 sequences are SGDLS and YYNGEE. V shed 5 bases, J shed 3 bases, and the junction held 7 bases outside the gene matches. The CDR3 totals 15 residues. The chain recombines TRBV9 with TRBJ2-2, with TRBD1 matching 7 bases. Material for sequencing was naive CD8+ T cells from PBMCs. This TCR came from a man aged 18 to 30 in good health. Some clones in this sample may be carry-over from other donors' samples. For the CDR3, the DNA is TGTGCCAGCAGAGACAGGGACGGAGACACCGGGGAGCTGTTTTTT. Translated, it gives CASRDRDGDTGELFF.